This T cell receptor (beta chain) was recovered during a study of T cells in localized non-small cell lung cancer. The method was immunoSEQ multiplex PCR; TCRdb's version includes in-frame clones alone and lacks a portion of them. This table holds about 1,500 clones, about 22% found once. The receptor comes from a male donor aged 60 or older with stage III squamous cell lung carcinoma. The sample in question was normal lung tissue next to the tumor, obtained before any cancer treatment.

The CDR3: CASAFGNPYNEQFF. In DNA form, the CDR3 reads TGTGCCAGTGCGTTTGGCAACCCCTACAATGAGCAGTTCTTC. The rearrangement joins TRBV19 to TRBJ2-1, with unresolved D. The CDR3 length is 14 residues. Germline CDR1 reads LNHDA; CDR2 reads SQIVND (reference sequence). Trimming stripped 8 bases from V and 2 bases from J, with 13 bases between.